This T cell receptor (beta chain) stems from a study of Tregs in tolerant kidney transplant recipients. Points from the study as a whole: Findings come from small patient numbers and require larger validation.

The germline V gene encodes CDR1 MDHEN and CDR2 SYDVKM. This CDR3 has 14 amino acids. The method was immunoSEQ multiplex PCR; TCRdb's version includes in-frame clones alone and lacks a portion of them. The table records about 46,000 clones, 91% of them present only once. Unstimulated regulatory T cells (CD4+CD25+CD127-), CD4+CD25- non-regulatory cells, CD4 and CD8 cells were FACS-sorted from thawed PBMCs. With respect to this clone: The antigen remains unidentified.

Sequencing used Tregs from blood. The TCR comes from a human donor in good health. The V call is TRBV28, the J call TRBJ2-5, with D uncertain. The J call is in doubt because the DNA end fits TRBJ2-7 better. Here the CDR3 reads CASSEHSNSYEQYF. The CDR3 nucleotides read TGTGCCAGCAGCGAACACAGCAATTCCTACGAGCAGTACTTC.